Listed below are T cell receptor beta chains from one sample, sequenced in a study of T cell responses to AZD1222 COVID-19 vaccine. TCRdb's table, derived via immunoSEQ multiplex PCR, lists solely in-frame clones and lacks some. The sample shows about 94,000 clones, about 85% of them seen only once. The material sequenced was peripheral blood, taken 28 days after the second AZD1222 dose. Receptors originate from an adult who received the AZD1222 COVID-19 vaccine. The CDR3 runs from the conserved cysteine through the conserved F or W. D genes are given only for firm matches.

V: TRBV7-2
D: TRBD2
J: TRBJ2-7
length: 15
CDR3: CASSLEASGEREQYF

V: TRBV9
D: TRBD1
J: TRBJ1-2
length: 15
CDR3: CASRTGGAREEGYTF

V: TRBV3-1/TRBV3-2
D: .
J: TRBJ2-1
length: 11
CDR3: CASRRRNEQFF

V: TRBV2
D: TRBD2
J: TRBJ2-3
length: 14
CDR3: CASRPGAGDLPYYF

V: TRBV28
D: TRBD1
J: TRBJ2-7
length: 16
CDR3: CASSLPPVTGGPEQYF

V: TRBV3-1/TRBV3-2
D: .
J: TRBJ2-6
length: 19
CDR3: CASIRTPAGPSSGANVLTF

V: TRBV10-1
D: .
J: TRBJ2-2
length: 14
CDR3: CASSYDRSTGELFF

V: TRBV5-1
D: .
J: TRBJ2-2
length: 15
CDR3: CASSITGLGTGELFF

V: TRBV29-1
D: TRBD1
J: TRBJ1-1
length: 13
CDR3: CSVKDRGRTEAFF

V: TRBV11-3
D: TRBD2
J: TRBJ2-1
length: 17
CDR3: CASSLEGAGGPHNEQFF

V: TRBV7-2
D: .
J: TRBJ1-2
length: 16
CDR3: CASRGGSLPTNYGYTF

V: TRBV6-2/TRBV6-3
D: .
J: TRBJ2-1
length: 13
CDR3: CASSYAVYNEQFF

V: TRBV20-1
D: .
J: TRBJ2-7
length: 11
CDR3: CSASGPYEQYF